Detailed here is one T cell receptor (beta chain). The treatment that donors received included nivolumab, ipilimumab, aspirin, low-dose cyclophosphamide and low-dose radiotherapy. Per germline, CDR1 SGHNT and CDR2 YYREEE (reference sequence). V lost 5 bases and J lost 0, with 9 bases in between. This CDR3 region has 13 residues. Both TCRalpha and TCRbeta chains were reverse transcribed with V-gene-specific primers. A roughly 22-cycle PCR with a constant-region primer and V-primer adapter amplified TCRs. TCRdb processed the reads anew with MiXCR; each CDR3 protein has one entry. The sample contains approximately 6,300 distinct CDR3 sequences, approximately 71% of which appear only once. The sample belongs to a study of low-dose radiotherapy and immunotherapy resistance in tumors. For the study at large: Per fraction, Cohort 1 was given 0.5 Gy every 2 weeks, for a total of 6.5 Gy. Participants in Cohort 2 were given 1 Gy per fraction every two weeks, for 13 Gy over 26 weeks. Participants were given intravenous cyclophosphamide 200 mg/m2 every two weeks, one day before radiation and immunotherapy.

The chain uses TRBV5-4 and TRBJ2-7; no definite D call. The TCR sequence derives from a human donor with advanced metastatic prostate, ovarian, gallbladder or colorectal cancer (not recorded which). This table probably holds off-target reads from a library built for another chain. The CDR3 region has the DNA TGTGCCAGCAGGCGGTCCATCTCCTACGAGCAGTACTTC. It yields the protein CASRRSISYEQYF.